The 25 T cell receptor beta chains below come from one sample, sequenced in a study of cytomegalovirus exposure and HLA in healthy donors (dated by TCRdb to 2016 to 2017). Receptor amplification or capture employed the immunoSEQ multiplex PCR assay. A mixture of 60 forward primers for TCR Vbeta segments and 13 reverse primers for TCR Jbeta segments was used in the multiplex PCR. Held by TCRdb, this immuneACCESS table contains in-frame sequences only and omits some clones. Under half of the omission traces to an unresolved V gene where checked; the cause of the rest is unknown. This sample's clone table shows 35,000 or so clones. Approximately 10% of the sample is taken by the ten largest. The sample taken for sequencing was PBMCs. These receptors were obtained from a man aged 40-49 years in good health and CMV-seropositive.

V gene TRBV7-2 combines with J gene TRBJ2-7; 7 bases match TRBD2. Trimming took 5 bases from V and 1 from J; bases not matched to a gene: 8. The CDR3 has 15 amino acids. Germline V gives CDR1 SGHTA, CDR2 FQGNSA. CDR3 nucleotides: TGTGCCAGCAGCCCAGGAGGCGGGAGATCCTACGAGCAGTACTTC. This gives the protein CASSPGGGRSYEQYF.

The chain uses TRBV4-1 and TRBJ1-5, with 9 positions matching TRBD1. The germline gives CDR1 MGHRA, CDR2 YSYEKL. CDR3 length equals 18 residues. V lost 2 bases, J lost 2 bases, and 10 bases stayed unmatched. The CDR3 DNA is TGCGCCAGCAGCCAACTTGACAGGGGGAACCCCGGCAATCAGCCCCAGCATTTT. Protein sequence: CASSQLDRGNPGNQPQHF.

The V and J genes are TRBV25-1 and TRBJ2-7; 9 nucleotides line up with TRBD1. Germline V gives CDR1 MGHDK, CDR2 SYGVNS. The length of the CDR3 is 15 residues. V lost 5 bases, J lost 4 bases, and 9 bases stayed unmatched. CDR3 region: CASSPSNRGQYEQYF. The CDR3 coding sequence is TGTGCCAGCAGTCCCTCCAACAGGGGGCAGTACGAGCAGTACTTC.

The chain links TRBV30 to TRBJ2-5, with a tentative D call TRBD2 (6 bases). This CDR3 comprises 14 residues. V gave up 5 bases and J gave up 1 base, with 14 bases separating them. Germline V gene data show CDR1 as GTSNPN and CDR2 as SVGIG (reference sequence). In DNA form, the CDR3 reads TGTGCCTGGGGGGGAGGACTAACCCAAGAGACCCAGTACTTC. Translating gives CAWGGGLTQETQYF.

The chain carries TRBV10-2 and TRBJ2-7, with D maybe TRBD2 (5 bases). CDR3 length: 14 residues. V was cut by 7 bases and J by 6 bases, with 19 bases left in between. CDR1 is WSHSY and CDR2 is SAAADI in the germline V gene. CDR3: CASNQASQLGEQYF. The CDR3 DNA sequence: TGCGCCAGCAACCAAGCTAGCCAACTCGGCGAGCAGTACTTC.

The CDR3 reads CASSSIGQGSDGYTF. The CDR3 nucleotides are TGTGCCAGCAGTTCGATAGGACAGGGGAGTGATGGCTACACCTTC. The chain links TRBV28 to TRBJ1-2, with 9 bases that match TRBD1. The CDR3 contains 15 residues. Germline CDR1 and CDR2: MDHEN and SYDVKM. With V trimmed by 4 bases and J by 6 bases, 9 bases remained unmatched.

The chain recombines TRBV6-1 with TRBJ1-1; D might be TRBD1 (5 bases). V gave up 1 base and J gave up 0 bases, with 12 bases separating them. Germline assignment: CDR1 MNHNS and CDR2 SASEGT. The CDR3 sequence is 16 residues long. The CDR3 DNA is TGTGCCAGCAGTGAAGAGGCAGGGAAACTGAACACTGAAGCTTTCTTT. This sequence encodes CASSEEAGKLNTEAFF.

This chain uses TRBV6-5 with TRBJ1-5; D perhaps matches TRBD1 (6 bases). Trimming took off 6 bases at V and 6 bases at J, with 15 bases between the two ends. The CDR3 is 14 residues long. The V gene's germline CDR1 is MNHEY and CDR2 SVGAGI. DNA of the CDR3: TGTGCCAGCAGCCCTACAGGGTCGGGTCAGCCCCAGCATTTT. This gives the protein CASSPTGSGQPQHF.

V usage is TRBV19 and J usage is TRBJ1-2; 7 bases line up with TRBD1. V gave up 5 bases and J gave up 2 bases; unmatched junction bases: 5. The CDR3 covers 14 residues. Per the germline V gene, CDR1 is LNHDA and CDR2 is SQIVND (reference sequence). CDR3 sequence: CASSPVGQNYGYTF. CDR3 nucleotide sequence: TGTGCCAGTAGTCCCGTGGGACAGAACTATGGCTACACCTTC.

This rearrangement joins TRBV7-6 to TRBJ2-7, with D unresolved. CDR1 is SGHVS and CDR2 is FNYEAQ in the germline V gene. The CDR3 sequence is 12 residues long. V was shortened by 1 base and J by 6 bases, with 7 bases between the two germline ends. CDR3 in DNA: TGTGCCAGCAGCTTAGTAGCAACCGAGCAGTACTTC. Its protein is CASSLVATEQYF.

The chain has TRBV18 and TRBJ1-2, with TRBD1 matching 8 bases. The J segment lost 8 bases and the V segment lost 4 bases, leaving 12 bases of the junction unmatched. Germline V gene sequence: CDR1 KGHSH, CDR2 LQKENI. The CDR3 totals 15 residues. CDR3 sequence: CASSRPGQDIGGYTF. The DNA for the CDR3 is TGTGCCAGCTCACGACCGGGACAGGACATAGGGGGCTACACCTTC.

In DNA, the CDR3 is TGTGCCAGCAGTGATTGGCAGAGGAACTATGGCTACACCTTC. Translating gives CASSDWQRNYGYTF. The chain links TRBV2 to TRBJ1-2; D ambiguous. This CDR3 has 14 amino acids. Trimming removed 3 bases from V and 2 bases from J, with 10 bases in between. Germline V gene lookup returns CDR1 SNHLY and CDR2 FYNNEI.

The CDR3 spells CASSSTDSGNTIYF. The CDR3 DNA sequence: TGTGCCAGCAGCTCGACAGACTCTGGAAACACCATATATTTT. V and J are TRBV5-4 and TRBJ1-3; possibly TRBD1 for D (5 bases). The CDR3 has 14 amino acids. V was shortened by 3 bases and J by 0 bases, with 7 bases between the two germline ends. CDR1 and CDR2 (germline): SGHNT, YYREEE (reference sequence).

This chain connects TRBV9 to TRBJ2-3, with 7 positions matching TRBD1. Germline CDR1 reads SGDLS; CDR2 reads YYNGEE. Germline trimming cut 4 bases from V and 2 bases from J; bases unmatched to any gene: 7. This CDR3 has 15 amino acids. The CDR3 protein is CASSSTGADTDTQYF. The CDR3 nucleotides read TGTGCCAGCAGCAGTACAGGGGCCGACACAGATACGCAGTATTTT.

The rearrangement joins TRBV15 to TRBJ1-5; possible D gene TRBD1, 5 bases. Trimming stripped 0 bases from V and 9 bases from J, with 9 bases between. Per germline, CDR1 LNHNV and CDR2 YYDKDF (reference sequence). The CDR3 has 13 amino acids. The CDR3 DNA reads as TGTGCCACCAGCAGAGAACAGGTTGCGCCCCAGCATTTT. Translated, it gives CATSREQVAPQHF.

CDR3 in amino acids: CASSPQELKYQETQYF. The CDR3 coding sequence is TGTGCCAGCTCACCACAAGAACTCAAGTACCAAGAGACCCAGTACTTC. The rearrangement links TRBV18 to TRBJ2-5; D uncertain. The V gene lost 1 base and the J gene lost 0 bases, with 12 bases spanning the gap. The germline V gene has CDR1 KGHSH and CDR2 LQKENI. This CDR3 spans 16 amino acids.

The chain has TRBV5-6 and TRBJ1-2, with a weak D call TRBD1 (5 bases). CDR1 is SGHDT and CDR2 is YYEEEE in the germline V gene. V was clipped by 4 bases and J by 4 bases, with 14 bases between them. CDR3 length: 14 residues. In DNA form, the CDR3 reads TGTGCCAGCAGCCGTCCCGACAGATCCTATGGCTACACCTTC. As protein: CASSRPDRSYGYTF.

The genes are TRBV30 and TRBJ2-2; D perhaps matches TRBD2 (6 bases). Germline V gene data show CDR1 as GTSNPN and CDR2 as SVGIG (reference sequence). Trimming removed 3 bases from V and 7 bases from J, with 21 bases in between. CDR3 length: 16 residues. CDR3 in amino acids: CAWRPPGLSRGGELFF. CDR3 DNA: TGTGCCTGGAGACCTCCGGGACTGAGCCGGGGCGGGGAGCTGTTTTTT.

This chain links TRBV30 with TRBJ2-3, with a weak D call TRBD1 (5 bases). V lost 3 bases and J lost 2, with 15 bases in between. The CDR3 length is 15 residues. Germline lookup yields CDR1 GTSNPN and CDR2 SVGIG (reference sequence). The DNA of the CDR3 is TGTGCCTGGAGCCCCCTAGACAGTTACACAGATACGCAGTATTTT. It is translated as CAWSPLDSYTDTQYF.

The CDR3 reads CAIKPGQGNPLKAFF. The CDR3 DNA reads as TGTGCCATCAAGCCCGGACAGGGAAACCCCCTGAAAGCTTTCTTT. V gene TRBV10-3 combines with J gene TRBJ1-1, with 8 bases identical to TRBD1. Unmatched junction bases numbered 16, after V lost 7 bases and J lost 9 bases. Germline loops: CDR1 ENHRY, CDR2 SYGVKD. The CDR3 contains 15 residues.

The chain carries TRBV30 and TRBJ2-4, with D maybe TRBD1 (6 bases). The CDR3 has 15 residues. V lost 3 bases and J lost 0, with 12 bases in between. Germline CDR1 GTSNPN, CDR2 SVGIG (reference sequence). The CDR3 protein is CAWSRDNIAKNIQYF. The CDR3 nucleotides read TGTGCCTGGAGCCGGGACAATATAGCCAAAAACATTCAGTACTTC.

The chain is built from TRBV6-5 and TRBJ1-5; D is unresolved. Trimming took off 7 bases at V and 0 bases at J, with 13 bases between the two ends. The CDR3 loop spans 15 amino acids. Germline lookup yields CDR1 MNHEY and CDR2 SVGAGI. The CDR3 protein is CASTPPGTSNQPQHF. In nucleotides, the CDR3 is TGTGCCAGCACCCCCCCGGGTACTAGCAATCAGCCCCAGCATTTT.

The chain couples TRBV19 to TRBJ2-2; D perhaps matches TRBD1 (5 bases). Trimming left V 3 bases short and J 6 bases short, with 14 bases between. The CDR3 loop spans 15 amino acids. Germline loops: CDR1 LNHDA, CDR2 SQIVND (reference sequence). CDR3 sequence (DNA): TGTGCCAGTAGTATGGGATTAGAAGGGGCCGGGGAGCTGTTTTTT. It specifies CASSMGLEGAGELFF.

The genes are TRBV7-9 and TRBJ2-1; a weak D match, TRBD2 (6 bases). There are 12 residues in the CDR3. Germline values: CDR1 SEHNR, CDR2 FQNEAQ (reference sequence). V gave up 3 bases and J gave up 10 bases, with 10 bases separating them. DNA for the CDR3: TGTGCCAGCAGCTTGACTAGTTACGAGCAGTTCTTC. Protein product: CASSLTSYEQFF.

The rearrangement uses TRBV7-3 and TRBJ1-1, with a tentative D call TRBD1 (6 bases). The CDR3 has 14 amino acids. Trimming removed 1 base at V and 5 bases at J, with 11 bases between. Looked up from germline, CDR1 is SGHTA and CDR2 is FQGTGA. The CDR3 nucleotides are TGTGCCAGCAGCTTAAGGGGGCGCGGGACTGAAGCTTTCTTT. Its translation is CASSLRGRGTEAFF.